Listed below are T cell receptor beta chains from one sample, sequenced in a study of blood T cell repertoires in COVID-19. This table comes from immunoSEQ multiplex PCR, and its TCRdb copy is limited to in-frame clones, with some not included. The sample records 130,000 to 150,000 clones, roughly 90% being singletons. The sequenced sample consisted of peripheral blood. Every receptor here comes from a human donor in a cohort sampled during active COVID-19. Both conserved end residues are part of each CDR3. The D gene is left open where the match is weak.

d_call,j_call,v_call,cdr3_aa,cdr3_nt
TRBD1,TRBJ1-5,TRBV19,CASTPPTGARNQPQHF,TGTGCCAGTACCCCTCCCACAGGGGCCCGCAATCAGCCCCAGCATTTT
TRBD2,TRBJ2-1,TRBV6-2/TRBV6-3,CASSYRPTSGRALGSYNEQFF,TGTGCCAGCAGTTACAGGCCGACTAGCGGGAGGGCTTTAGGCTCCTACAATGAGCAGTTCTTC
NA,TRBJ1-1,TRBV15,CATSIPKGETGEAFF,TGTGCCACCAGCATCCCCAAGGGGGAAACTGGTGAAGCTTTCTTT
TRBD1,TRBJ1-2,TRBV18,CASSPGTGTYGYTF,TGTGCCAGCTCACCCGGGACAGGGACCTATGGCTACACCTTC
TRBD1,TRBJ1-6,TRBV7-8,CASSLEAGTGLSPLHF,TGTGCCAGCAGCTTAGAAGCCGGGACAGGCCTTTCACCCCTCCACTTT
NA,TRBJ1-6,TRBV19,CASSIQGHSYNSPLHF,TGTGCCAGTAGTATACAGGGACACTCCTATAATTCACCCCTCCACTTT
TRBD1,TRBJ2-3,TRBV10-3,CATSLQGASTDTQYF,TGTGCCACTTCCCTACAGGGGGCGAGCACAGATACGCAGTATTTT
NA,TRBJ2-3,TRBV4-2,CASSLGMGHKTDTQYF,TGTGCCAGCAGCCTCGGGATGGGCCACAAGACAGATACGCAGTATTTT
NA,TRBJ2-1,TRBV11-3,CASSFGTGVRYNEQFF,TGTGCCAGCAGCTTCGGGACGGGAGTGAGGTACAATGAGCAGTTCTTC
TRBD1,TRBJ1-4,TRBV6-4,CASSPTGAGGEKLFF,TGTGCCAGCAGCCCGACAGGGGCCGGCGGTGAAAAACTGTTTTTT
NA,TRBJ2-3,TRBV19,CASSADRTDTQYF,TGTGCCAGTTCGGCCGACAGGACAGATACGCAGTATTTT